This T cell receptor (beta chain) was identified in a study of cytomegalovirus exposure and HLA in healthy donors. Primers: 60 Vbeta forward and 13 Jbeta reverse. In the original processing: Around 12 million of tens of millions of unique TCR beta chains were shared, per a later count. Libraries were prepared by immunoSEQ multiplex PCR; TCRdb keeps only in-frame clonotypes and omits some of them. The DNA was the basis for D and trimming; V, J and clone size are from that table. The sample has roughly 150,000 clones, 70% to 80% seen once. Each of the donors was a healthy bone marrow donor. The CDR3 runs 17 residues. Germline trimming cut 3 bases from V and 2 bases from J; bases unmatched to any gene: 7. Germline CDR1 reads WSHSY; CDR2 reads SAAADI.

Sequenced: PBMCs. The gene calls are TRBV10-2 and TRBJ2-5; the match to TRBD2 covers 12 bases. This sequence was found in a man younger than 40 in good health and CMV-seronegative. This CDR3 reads CASSELAGGLKQETQYF. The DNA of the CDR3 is TGCGCCAGCAGTGAACTAGCGGGGGGCCTAAAGCAAGAGACCCAGTACTTC.